Reported below is one T cell receptor (beta chain). Its antigen is not known. This table comes from immunoSEQ multiplex PCR, and its TCRdb copy is limited to in-frame clones, with some not included. The sample comprises about 110,000 clones, roughly 90% of which are singletons, and about 3.3% rests with the top ten. These data are taken from a study of T cell responses to AZD1222 COVID-19 vaccine. Study observations and caveats: Just five or six AZD1222 recipients tested seropositive at baseline. A mostly white British donor set with more females was recruited, and clonal diversity was possibly underestimated. CD4 TCRs associated with vaccination spanned spike, dominating at 160-218 and 743-854. Per reports, nearly half of all spike-specific TCRs target regions that are unmutated in variants.

The CDR3 consists of 12 residues. The V end was cut by 7 bases, the J end by 2 bases, with 8 bases between. This specimen consisted of peripheral blood, obtained on day 0 of MenACWY control vaccination. The sequence was obtained from an adult in good health. The chain couples TRBV23-1 to TRBJ1-2; D is perhaps TRBD1 (5 bases). TRBV23-1 is annotated as an ORF whose role is uncertain. CDR3 residues: CASNTGNYGYTF. For the CDR3, the DNA is TGCGCCAGCAACACAGGAAACTATGGCTACACCTTC.